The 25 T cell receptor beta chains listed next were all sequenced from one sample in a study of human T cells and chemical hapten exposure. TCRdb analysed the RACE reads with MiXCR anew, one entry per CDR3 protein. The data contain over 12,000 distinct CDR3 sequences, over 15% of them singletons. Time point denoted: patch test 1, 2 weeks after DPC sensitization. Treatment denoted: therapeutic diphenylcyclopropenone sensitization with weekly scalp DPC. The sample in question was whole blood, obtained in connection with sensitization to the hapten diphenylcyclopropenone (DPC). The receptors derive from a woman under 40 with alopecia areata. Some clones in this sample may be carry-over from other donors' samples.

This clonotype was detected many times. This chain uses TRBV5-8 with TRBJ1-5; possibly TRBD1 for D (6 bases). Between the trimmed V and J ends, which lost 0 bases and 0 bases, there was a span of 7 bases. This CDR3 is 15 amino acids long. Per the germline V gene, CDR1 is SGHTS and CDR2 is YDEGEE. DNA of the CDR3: TGTGCCAGCAGCTTGGCAGGGGATAGCAATCAGCCCCAGCATTTT. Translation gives CASSLAGDSNQPQHF.

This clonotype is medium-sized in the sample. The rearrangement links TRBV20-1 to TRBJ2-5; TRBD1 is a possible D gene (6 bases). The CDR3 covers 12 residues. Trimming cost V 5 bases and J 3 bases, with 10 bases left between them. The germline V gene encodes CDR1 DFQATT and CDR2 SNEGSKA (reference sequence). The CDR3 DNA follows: TGCAGTGCTTACAGGGATGAAGAGACCCAGTACTTC. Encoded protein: CSAYRDEETQYF.

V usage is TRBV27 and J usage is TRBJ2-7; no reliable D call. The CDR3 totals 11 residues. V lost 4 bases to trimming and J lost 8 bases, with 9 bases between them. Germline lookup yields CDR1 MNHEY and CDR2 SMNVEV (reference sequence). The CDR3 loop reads CASSSERKQYF. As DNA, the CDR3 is TGTGCCAGCAGTTCTGAGAGGAAGCAGTACTTC.

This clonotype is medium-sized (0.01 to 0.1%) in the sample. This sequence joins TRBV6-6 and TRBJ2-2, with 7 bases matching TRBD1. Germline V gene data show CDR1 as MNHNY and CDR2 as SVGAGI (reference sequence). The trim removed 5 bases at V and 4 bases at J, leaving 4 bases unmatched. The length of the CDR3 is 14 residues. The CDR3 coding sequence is TGTGCCAGCAGTCAAACAGGGGTCACCGGGGAGCTGTTTTTT. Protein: CASSQTGVTGELFF.

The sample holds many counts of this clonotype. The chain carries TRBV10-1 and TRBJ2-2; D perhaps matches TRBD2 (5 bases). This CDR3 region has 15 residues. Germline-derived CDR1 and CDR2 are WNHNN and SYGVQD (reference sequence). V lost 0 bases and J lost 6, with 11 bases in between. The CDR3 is CASSESASHAGELFF. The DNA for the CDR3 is TGCGCCAGCAGTGAGTCGGCTAGCCATGCCGGGGAGCTGTTTTTT.

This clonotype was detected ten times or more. The CDR3 spells CASSETGTRNIQYF. In DNA form, the CDR3 reads TGTGCCAGCAGTGAAACCGGGACGAGAAACATTCAGTACTTC. The chain uses TRBV12-3 or TRBV12-4 and TRBJ2-4, with D perhaps matching TRBD1 or TRBD2 (5 bases each). This CDR3 has 14 amino acids. V gave up 5 bases and J gave up 6 bases, with 14 bases separating them.

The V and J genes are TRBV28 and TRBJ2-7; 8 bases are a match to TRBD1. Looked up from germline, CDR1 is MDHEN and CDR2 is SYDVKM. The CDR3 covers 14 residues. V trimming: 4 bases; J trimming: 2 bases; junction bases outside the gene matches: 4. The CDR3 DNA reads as TGTGCCAGCAGTTCTCGACAGGGGACCTACGAGCAGTACTTC. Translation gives CASSSRQGTYEQYF.

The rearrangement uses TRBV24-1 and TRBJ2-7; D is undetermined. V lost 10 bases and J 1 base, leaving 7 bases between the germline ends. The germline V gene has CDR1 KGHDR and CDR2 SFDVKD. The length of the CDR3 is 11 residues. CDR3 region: CATAGSYEQYF. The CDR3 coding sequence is TGTGCCACTGCCGGGTCCTACGAGCAGTACTTC.

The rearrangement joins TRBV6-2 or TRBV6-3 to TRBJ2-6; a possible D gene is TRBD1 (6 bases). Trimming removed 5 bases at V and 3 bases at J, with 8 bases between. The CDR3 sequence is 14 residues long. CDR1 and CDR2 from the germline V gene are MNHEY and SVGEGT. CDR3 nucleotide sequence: TGTGCCAGCAGTACAGGGCTTGGGGCCAACGTCCTGACTTTC. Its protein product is CASSTGLGANVLTF.

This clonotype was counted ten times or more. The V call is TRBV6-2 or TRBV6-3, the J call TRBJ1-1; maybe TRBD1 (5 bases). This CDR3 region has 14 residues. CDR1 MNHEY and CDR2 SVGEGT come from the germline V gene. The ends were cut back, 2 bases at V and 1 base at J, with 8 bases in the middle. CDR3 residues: CASSYIGQNTEAFF. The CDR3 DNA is TGTGCCAGCAGTTACATCGGACAGAACACTGAAGCTTTCTTT.

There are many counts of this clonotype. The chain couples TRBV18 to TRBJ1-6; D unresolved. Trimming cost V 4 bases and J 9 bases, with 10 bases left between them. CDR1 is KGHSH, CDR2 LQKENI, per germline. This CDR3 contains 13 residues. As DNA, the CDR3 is TGTGCCAGCTCACGTCAGGAGGGTTCACCCCTCCACTTT. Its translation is CASSRQEGSPLHF.

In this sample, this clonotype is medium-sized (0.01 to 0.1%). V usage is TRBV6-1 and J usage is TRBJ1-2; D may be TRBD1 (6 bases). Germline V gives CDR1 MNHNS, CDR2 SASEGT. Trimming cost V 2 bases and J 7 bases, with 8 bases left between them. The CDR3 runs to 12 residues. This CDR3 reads CASSERGAGYTF. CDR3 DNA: TGTGCCAGCAGTGAAAGGGGGGCTGGCTACACCTTC.

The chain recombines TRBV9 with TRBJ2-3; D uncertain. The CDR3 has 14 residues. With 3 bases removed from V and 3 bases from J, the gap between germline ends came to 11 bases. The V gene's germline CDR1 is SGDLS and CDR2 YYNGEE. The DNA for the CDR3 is TGTGCCAGCAGCGCCGGTATTTTGACAGATACGCAGTATTTT. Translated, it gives CASSAGILTDTQYF.

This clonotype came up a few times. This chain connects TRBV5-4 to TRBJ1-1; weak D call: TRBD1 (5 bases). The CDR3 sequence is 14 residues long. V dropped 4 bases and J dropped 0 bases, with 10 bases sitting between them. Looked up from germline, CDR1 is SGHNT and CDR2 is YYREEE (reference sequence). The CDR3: CASSPRVMNTEAFF. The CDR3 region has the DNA TGTGCCAGCAGCCCCAGGGTTATGAACACTGAAGCTTTCTTT.

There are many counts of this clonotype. The CDR3: CASSRGDDTEAFF. In nucleotides, the CDR3 is TGTGCCAGCAGTAGGGGAGATGACACTGAAGCTTTCTTT. V and J are TRBV6-6 and TRBJ1-1; D is possibly TRBD1 (5 bases). The V gene lost 5 bases and the J gene lost 3 bases, with 10 bases spanning the gap. Germline assignment: CDR1 MNHNY and CDR2 SVGAGI (reference sequence). CDR3 size: 13 residues.

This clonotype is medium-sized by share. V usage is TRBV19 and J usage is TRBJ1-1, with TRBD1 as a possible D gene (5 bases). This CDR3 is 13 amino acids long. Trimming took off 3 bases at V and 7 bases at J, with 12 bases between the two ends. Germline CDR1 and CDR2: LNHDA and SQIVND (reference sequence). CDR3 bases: TGTGCCAGTAGTATCCAGGGACGCGGTGAAGCTTTCTTT. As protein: CASSIQGRGEAFF.

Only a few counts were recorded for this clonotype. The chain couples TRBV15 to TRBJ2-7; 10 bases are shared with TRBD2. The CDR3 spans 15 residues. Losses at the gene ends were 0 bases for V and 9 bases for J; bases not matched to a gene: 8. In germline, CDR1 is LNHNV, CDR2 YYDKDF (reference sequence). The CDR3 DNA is TGTGCCACCAGCAGAGATAGGCTAGCGGGAGTACTGCAGTACGTC. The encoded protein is CATSRDRLAGVLQYV.

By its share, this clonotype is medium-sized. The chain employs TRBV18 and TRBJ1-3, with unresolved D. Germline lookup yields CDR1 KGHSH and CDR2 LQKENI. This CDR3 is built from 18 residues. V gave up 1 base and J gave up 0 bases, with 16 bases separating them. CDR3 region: CASSPLSPDGNSGNTIYF. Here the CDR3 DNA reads TGTGCCAGCTCACCACTATCGCCGGACGGGAACTCTGGAAACACCATATATTTT.

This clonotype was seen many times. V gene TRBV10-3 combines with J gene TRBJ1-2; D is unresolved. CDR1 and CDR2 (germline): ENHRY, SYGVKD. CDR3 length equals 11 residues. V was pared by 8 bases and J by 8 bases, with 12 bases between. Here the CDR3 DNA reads TGTGCCATCGGAGCCGGCGGGGGCTACACCTTC. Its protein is CAIGAGGGYTF.

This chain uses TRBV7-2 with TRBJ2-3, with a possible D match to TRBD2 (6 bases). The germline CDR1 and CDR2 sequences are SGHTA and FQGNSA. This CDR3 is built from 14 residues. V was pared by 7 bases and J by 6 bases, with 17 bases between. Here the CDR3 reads CASISWEAGDTQYF. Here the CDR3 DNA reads TGTGCCAGCATCAGTTGGGAGGCAGGGGATACGCAGTATTTT. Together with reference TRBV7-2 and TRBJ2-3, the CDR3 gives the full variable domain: GAGVSQSPSNKVTEKGKDVELRCDPISGHTALYWYRQSLGQGLEFLIYFQGNSAPDKSGLPSDRFSAERTGGSVSTLTIQRTQQEDSAVYLCASISWEAGDTQYFGPGTRLTVL.

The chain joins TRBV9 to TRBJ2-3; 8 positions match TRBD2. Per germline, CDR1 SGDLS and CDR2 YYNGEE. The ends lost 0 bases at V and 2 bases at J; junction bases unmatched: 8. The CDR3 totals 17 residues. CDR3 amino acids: CASSVDQRETNTDTQYF. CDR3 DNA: TGTGCCAGCAGCGTAGACCAGCGGGAGACCAACACAGATACGCAGTATTTT.

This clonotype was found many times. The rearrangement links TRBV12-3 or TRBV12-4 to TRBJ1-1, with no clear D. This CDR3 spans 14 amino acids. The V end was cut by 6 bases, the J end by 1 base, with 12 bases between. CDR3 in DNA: TGTGCCAGCAGAACCCCTGGAGCGAACACTGAAGCTTTCTTT. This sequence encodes CASRTPGANTEAFF.

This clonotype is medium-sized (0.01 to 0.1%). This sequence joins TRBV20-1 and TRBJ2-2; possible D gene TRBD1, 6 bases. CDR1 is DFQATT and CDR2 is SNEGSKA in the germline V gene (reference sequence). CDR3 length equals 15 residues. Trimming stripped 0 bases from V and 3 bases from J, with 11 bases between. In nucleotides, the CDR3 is TGCAGTGCTAGAGATCCAGGGGTGGACACCGGGGAGCTGTTTTTT. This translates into CSARDPGVDTGELFF.

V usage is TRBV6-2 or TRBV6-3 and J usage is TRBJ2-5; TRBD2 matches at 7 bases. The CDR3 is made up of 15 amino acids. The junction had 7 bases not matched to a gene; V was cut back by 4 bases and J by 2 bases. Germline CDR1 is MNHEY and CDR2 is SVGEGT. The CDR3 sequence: CASSFETAGQETQYF. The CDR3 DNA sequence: TGTGCCAGCAGTTTTGAGACAGCGGGACAAGAGACCCAGTACTTC.

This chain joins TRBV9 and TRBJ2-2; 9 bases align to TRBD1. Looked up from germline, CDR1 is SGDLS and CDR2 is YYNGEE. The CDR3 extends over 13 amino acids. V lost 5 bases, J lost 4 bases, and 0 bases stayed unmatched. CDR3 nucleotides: TGTGCCAGCAGGACAGGGGGCACCGGGGAGCTGTTTTTT. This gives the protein CASRTGGTGELFF.